The next 19 T cell receptor beta chains were all read from a single sample in a study of blood T cell repertoires in COVID-19. Sequencing was performed with immunoSEQ multiplex PCR; in TCRdb, only in-frame clones are kept and a portion is missing. Among tens of thousands of clones listed, about 80% were seen once. The sample was peripheral blood. All receptors come from a woman older than 75 with acute or convalescent COVID-19.

The V call is TRBV9, the J call TRBJ1-6; 8 bases line up with TRBD1. The V gene's germline CDR1 is SGDLS and CDR2 YYNGEE. V lost 4 bases, J lost 8 bases, and 5 bases stayed unmatched. The CDR3 length is 14 residues. The CDR3 DNA sequence: TGTGCCAGCAGCCCCCAGACAGGGGATTCACCCCTCCACTTT. Translating it yields CASSPQTGDSPLHF.

The chain uses TRBV5-1 and TRBJ2-3; TRBD1 aligns across 8 bases. The CDR3 has 14 amino acids. Trimming took 4 bases from V and 4 from J; bases not matched to a gene: 5. The germline V gene has CDR1 SGHRS and CDR2 YFSETQ. The DNA for the CDR3 is TGCGCCAGCAGCCCGACAGGGGACGCAGATACGCAGTATTTT. Its translation is CASSPTGDADTQYF.

The chain recombines TRBV18 with TRBJ1-5; a possible D gene is TRBD1 (6 bases). The V and J ends lost 5 bases and 7 bases respectively, with 18 bases between them. Germline V CDR1 and CDR2: KGHSH, LQKENI. CDR3 length: 15 residues. The CDR3 DNA follows: TGTGCCAGCTCAATTCTTGGGGACAATAGGCAGCCCCAGCATTTT. It translates to CASSILGDNRQPQHF.

V gene TRBV7-3 combines with J gene TRBJ2-3, with TRBD2 as a possible D gene (6 bases). Between the trimmed V and J ends, which lost 4 bases and 3 bases, there was a span of 11 bases. There are 14 residues in the CDR3. Germline V CDR1 and CDR2: SGHTA, FQGTGA. Here the CDR3 reads CASSSTSWTDTQYF. CDR3 coding DNA: TGTGCCAGCAGCTCGACTAGTTGGACAGATACGCAGTATTTT.

This clone came up a few times. In DNA, the CDR3 is TGTGCCTGGAGTGTAAACGGACCCCTCCACTTT. As protein: CAWSVNGPLHF. This chain uses TRBV30 with TRBJ1-6, with unresolved D. The CDR3 runs to 11 residues. V was clipped by 0 bases and J by 12 bases, with 6 bases between them. Germline CDR1 GTSNPN, CDR2 SVGIG (reference sequence).

The chain joins TRBV7-9 to TRBJ2-4; TRBD2 aligns across 10 bases. Trimming at V came to 3 bases and at J to 1 base, leaving 9 bases not matched to a gene. CDR1 and CDR2 (germline): SEHNR, FQNEAQ (reference sequence). CDR3 length: 18 amino acids. CDR3 bases: TGTGCCAGCAGCTTCCGTAGCGGGGGGATCCTCGCCAAAAACATTCAGTACTTC. It encodes CASSFRSGGILAKNIQYF.

This clone has a single count. V usage is TRBV14 and J usage is TRBJ2-1; TRBD1 matches at 7 bases. The CDR3 is 16 amino acids. In germline, CDR1 is SGHDN, CDR2 FVKESK. V gave up 0 bases and J gave up 7 bases; unmatched junction bases: 9. The CDR3 sequence is CASSQDFGQVGNEQFF. The CDR3 DNA follows: TGTGCCAGCAGCCAAGACTTCGGACAGGTTGGGAATGAGCAGTTCTTC.

J is TRBJ2-5 and V is TRBV24-1, with 11 bases fitting TRBD2. This CDR3 has 16 amino acids. With 4 bases clipped from V and 2 bases from J, the junction kept 5 bases outside the gene matches. Germline assignment: CDR1 KGHDR and CDR2 SFDVKD. CDR3 residues: CATSEGSGREQETQYF. The CDR3 DNA sequence: TGTGCCACCAGTGAGGGTAGCGGGAGGGAGCAAGAGACCCAGTACTTC.

The gene calls are TRBV27 and TRBJ1-2; TRBD1 might be the D (6 bases). Germline V gives CDR1 MNHEY, CDR2 SMNVEV (reference sequence). CDR3 length: 12 amino acids. The V and J ends lost 4 bases and 7 bases respectively, with 10 bases between them. DNA for the CDR3: TGTGCCAGCAGTTCCACAGGGTTTGGCTACACCTTC. It is translated as CASSSTGFGYTF.

The CDR3 DNA is TGTGCCAGTCAACAGGGGGGAGCTGAAAAACTGTTTTTT. Protein: CASQQGGAEKLFF. The V gene is TRBV6-5, the J gene TRBJ1-4, with 8 bases aligning to TRBD1. The CDR3 is 13 residues long. V gave up 9 bases and J gave up 7 bases; unmatched junction bases: 7. Germline-derived CDR1 and CDR2 are MNHEY and SVGAGI.

This clone showed up just once. DNA of the CDR3: TGTGCCAGCAGCTTGGACACGAATTCACCCCTCCACTTT. Protein: CASSLDTNSPLHF. J is TRBJ1-6 and V is TRBV13; a weak D match, TRBD1 (5 bases). Trimming cost V 3 bases and J 7 bases, with 7 bases left between them. The CDR3 runs 13 residues. Germline lookup yields CDR1 PRHDT and CDR2 FYEKMQ (reference sequence).

The chain couples TRBV5-1 to TRBJ2-7; 11 nucleotides line up with TRBD2. J lost 3 bases, V lost 5 bases, and 7 bases had no gene match. This CDR3 comprises 15 residues. Germline assignment: CDR1 SGHRS and CDR2 YFSETQ. The CDR3: CASSHGLAGFYEQYF. CDR3 nucleotide sequence: TGCGCCAGCAGTCATGGACTAGCGGGTTTCTACGAGCAGTACTTC. Combining the CDR3 with reference TRBV5-1 and TRBJ2-7 gives the whole variable domain KAGVTQTPRYLIKTRGQQVTLSCSPISGHRSVSWYQQTPGQGLQFLFEYFSETQRNKGNFPGRFSGRQFSNSRSEMNVSTLELGDSALYLCASSHGLAGFYEQYFGPGTRLTVT.

This sequence joins TRBV5-1 and TRBJ2-1, with D hard to call. Trimming removed 5 bases at V and 7 bases at J, with 10 bases between. Germline-derived CDR1 and CDR2 are SGHRS and YFSETQ. CDR3 length: 12 amino acids. The CDR3 loop is CASRDSSNEQFF. DNA for the CDR3: TGCGCCAGCAGGGATAGCTCGAATGAGCAGTTCTTC. The entire variable domain, with the rest obtained from reference TRBV5-1 and TRBJ2-1, is as follows: KAGVTQTPRYLIKTRGQQVTLSCSPISGHRSVSWYQQTPGQGLQFLFEYFSETQRNKGNFPGRFSGRQFSNSRSEMNVSTLELGDSALYLCASRDSSNEQFFGPGTRLTVL.

J is TRBJ2-3 and V is TRBV5-1, with 9 bases identical to TRBD2. V shed 4 bases, J shed 0 bases, and the junction held 6 bases outside the gene matches. The germline CDR1 and CDR2 sequences are SGHRS and YFSETQ. CDR3 size: 16 residues. CDR3 protein: CASSPLTSGSTDTQYF. The CDR3 bases are TGCGCCAGCAGCCCTCTGACTAGCGGTAGCACAGATACGCAGTATTTT.

The sample holds one count of this clone. The CDR3 reads CASTRGRGPTDTQYF. Written as DNA, the CDR3 is TGCGCCAGCACTCGTGGTAGGGGGCCGACAGATACGCAGTATTTT. The J gene is TRBJ2-3, the V gene TRBV5-1; 7 nucleotides match TRBD1. Trimming at V came to 6 bases and at J to 3 bases, leaving 10 bases not matched to a gene. Germline-derived CDR1 and CDR2 are SGHRS and YFSETQ. The CDR3 has 15 residues.

This clone was seen just once. This sequence joins TRBV11-2 and TRBJ1-4; 7 bases align to TRBD1. The trim removed 8 bases at V and 2 bases at J, leaving 8 bases unmatched. Germline V gene data show CDR1 as SGHAT and CDR2 as FQNNGV. This CDR3 has 15 amino acids. CDR3 sequence reads: CASGATGLTNEKLFF. CDR3 in DNA: TGTGCCAGCGGGGCGACAGGGTTGACTAATGAAAAACTGTTTTTT.

The V call is TRBV19, the J call TRBJ2-2, with D possibly matching TRBD1 (7 bases). Germline V gene data show CDR1 as LNHDA and CDR2 as SQIVND (reference sequence). The V gene lost 5 bases and the J gene lost 4 bases, with 17 bases spanning the gap. The CDR3 has 16 amino acids. CDR3 region: CASSARQGGATGELFF. CDR3 bases: TGTGCCAGTAGTGCTCGGCAGGGGGGAGCCACCGGGGAGCTGTTTTTT.

The rearrangement links TRBV18 to TRBJ2-2; 8 positions match TRBD1. J lost 1 base, V lost 5 bases, and 6 bases had no gene match. Germline CDR1 reads KGHSH; CDR2 reads LQKENI. The CDR3 spans 16 residues. CDR3 protein: CASSTHGTGNTGELFF. For the CDR3, the DNA is TGTGCCAGCTCAACACACGGGACAGGGAACACCGGGGAGCTGTTTTTT.

The genes are TRBV30 and TRBJ1-1; D gene uncertain. V dropped 0 bases and J dropped 7 bases, with 15 bases sitting between them. The length of the CDR3 is 14 residues. The germline gives CDR1 GTSNPN, CDR2 SVGIG (reference sequence). This CDR3 reads CAWSVLGPTIEAFF. The CDR3 region has the DNA TGTGCCTGGAGTGTTTTGGGCCCAACGATTGAAGCTTTCTTT.